This T cell receptor (beta chain) was sequenced for a study of shared clonotypes between healthy human individuals. Note on this clone: Distinct nucleotide sequences in the sample also encode this CDR3.

The data were produced by immunoSEQ multiplex PCR, yet TCRdb's version contains in-frame clones alone and is incomplete. The data hold roughly 2.6 million clones, with around 90% observed a single time. This receptor was obtained from a man younger than 30 in good health. The material sequenced was naive CD4+ T cells sorted from blood. The subset is: CD45RA+ positively selected.

The CDR3 nucleotides read TGTGCCAGCAGCTTGGGCGACGGTCCCTACGAGCAGTACTTC. Protein sequence: CASSLGDGPYEQYF. The chain combines TRBV7-6 with TRBJ2-7; D is unresolved. Germline lookup yields CDR1 SGHVS and CDR2 FNYEAQ. This CDR3 is 14 amino acids long. V lost 3 bases, J lost 2 bases, and 11 bases lay in between.